This T cell receptor (beta chain) came from a study of T cells after yellow fever vaccination. Study-level information: In the case of low-cell-number fractions, SMART-Seq v4 Ultra Low Input was used for preparation.

The CDR3 totals 18 residues. CDR1 and CDR2 (germline): SGHRS, YFSETQ. Trimming pared 4 bases from V and 0 bases from J, leaving 17 bases between. TCRdb re-called the 5' RACE reads with MiXCR, one entry per CDR3 protein. The table records approximately 330,000 distinct CDR3 sequences, about 4% of them present only once. This TCR came from a man younger than 35 who received the YFV17D yellow fever vaccine. This sample comprised PBMCs, obtained 5 days after the yellow fever booster vaccination. The chain recombines TRBV5-1 with TRBJ2-6, with D uncertain. The chain's CDR3 is CASSQRNLGRSGANVLTF. The CDR3 nucleotides are TGCGCCAGCAGCCAACGAAACCTTGGACGCTCTGGGGCCAACGTCCTGACTTTC.